This section outlines one T cell receptor (beta chain) sequence together with its context. V was pared by 5 bases and J by 1 base, with 6 bases of the junction left unmatched. CDR3 size: 16 residues. CDR1 MDHEN and CDR2 SYDVKM come from the germline V gene. Original analysis: Reference gene primer amplification gave estimated nucleated cell counts. The method was immunoSEQ multiplex PCR; TCRdb's version includes in-frame clones alone and lacks a portion of them. That table furnishes V, J and clone size, whereas the DNA furnished D and trimming. Of just over 150,000 clones in the sample, over 80% were seen once. These data belong to a study of blood T cell repertoires in COVID-19. Study information: Samples taken during acute and convalescent COVID-19 were collected in the United States, Italy and Spain. The analysed material was cDNA or gDNA that came from T cells, B-cell-depleted T cells, or PBMCs.

The sample consisted of peripheral blood. This chain connects TRBV28 to TRBJ1-5; the match to TRBD1 covers 9 bases. The sequence came from a woman aged 50 to 60 with acute or convalescent COVID-19. The CDR3 sequence: CASSPTTGGSNQPQHF. In DNA, the CDR3 is TGTGCCAGCAGTCCCACGACAGGGGGGAGCAATCAGCCCCAGCATTTT.